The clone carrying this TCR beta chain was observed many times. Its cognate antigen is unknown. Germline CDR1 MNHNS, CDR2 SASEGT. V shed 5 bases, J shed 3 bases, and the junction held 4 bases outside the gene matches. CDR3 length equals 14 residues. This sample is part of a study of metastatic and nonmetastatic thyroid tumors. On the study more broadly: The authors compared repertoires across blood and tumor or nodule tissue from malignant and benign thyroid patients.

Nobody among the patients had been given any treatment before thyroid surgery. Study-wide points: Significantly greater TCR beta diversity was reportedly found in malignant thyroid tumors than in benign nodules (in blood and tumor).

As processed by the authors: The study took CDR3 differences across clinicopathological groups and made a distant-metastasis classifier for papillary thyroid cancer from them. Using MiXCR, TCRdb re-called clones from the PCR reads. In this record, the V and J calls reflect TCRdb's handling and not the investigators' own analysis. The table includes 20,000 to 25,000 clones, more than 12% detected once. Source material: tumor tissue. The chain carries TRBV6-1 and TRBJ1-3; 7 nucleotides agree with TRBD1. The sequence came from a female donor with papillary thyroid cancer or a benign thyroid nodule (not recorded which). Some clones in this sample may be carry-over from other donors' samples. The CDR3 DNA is TGTGCCAGCAGTCAAAGGGACAGTGGAAACACCATATATTTT. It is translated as CASSQRDSGNTIYF.